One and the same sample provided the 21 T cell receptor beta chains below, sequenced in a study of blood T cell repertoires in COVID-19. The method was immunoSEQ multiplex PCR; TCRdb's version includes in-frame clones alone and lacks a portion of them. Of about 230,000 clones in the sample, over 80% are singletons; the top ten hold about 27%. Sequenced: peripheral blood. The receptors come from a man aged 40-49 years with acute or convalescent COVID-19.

CDR3: CASSEPGQGQPQHF. CDR3 bases: TGTGCCAGCAGTGAGCCGGGACAGGGTCAGCCCCAGCATTTT. The chain recombines TRBV25-1 with TRBJ1-5, with 9 bases lining up with TRBD1. The V segment lost 3 bases and the J segment 6 bases; nucleotides outside the gene matches: 3. Per the germline V gene, CDR1 is MGHDK and CDR2 is SYGVNS. The CDR3 spans 14 residues.

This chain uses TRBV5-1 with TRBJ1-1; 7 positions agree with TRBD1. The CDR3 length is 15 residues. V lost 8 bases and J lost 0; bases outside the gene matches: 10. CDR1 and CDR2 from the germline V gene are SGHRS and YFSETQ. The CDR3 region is CASSPLQGMNTEAFF. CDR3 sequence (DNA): TGCGCCAGTAGCCCTTTACAGGGGATGAACACTGAAGCTTTCTTT.

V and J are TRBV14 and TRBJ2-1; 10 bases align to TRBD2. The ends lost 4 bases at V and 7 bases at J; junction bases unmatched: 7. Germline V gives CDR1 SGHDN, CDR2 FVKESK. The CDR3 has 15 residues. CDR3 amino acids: CASSRSSGRRNEQFF. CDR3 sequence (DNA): TGTGCCAGCAGCCGGTCTAGCGGGAGAAGGAATGAGCAGTTCTTC.

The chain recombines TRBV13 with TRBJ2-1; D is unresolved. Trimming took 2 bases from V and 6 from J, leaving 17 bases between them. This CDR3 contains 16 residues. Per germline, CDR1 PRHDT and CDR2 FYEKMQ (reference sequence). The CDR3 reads CASSLLDFSISNEQFF. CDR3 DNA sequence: TGTGCCAGCAGCTTATTAGACTTTTCTATCTCCAATGAGCAGTTCTTC.

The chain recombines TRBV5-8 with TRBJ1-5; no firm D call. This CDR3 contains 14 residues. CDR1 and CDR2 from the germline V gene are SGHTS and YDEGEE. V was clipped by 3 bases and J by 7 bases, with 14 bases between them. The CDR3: CASSSDTLYQPQHF. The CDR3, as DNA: TGTGCCAGCAGCTCCGACACCCTCTACCAGCCCCAGCATTTT.

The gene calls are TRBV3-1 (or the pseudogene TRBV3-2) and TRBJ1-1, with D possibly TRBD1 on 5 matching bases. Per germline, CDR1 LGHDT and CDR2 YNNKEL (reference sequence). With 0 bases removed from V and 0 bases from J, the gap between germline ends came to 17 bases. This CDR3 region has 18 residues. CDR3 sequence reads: CASSQEEGPVDMNTEAFF. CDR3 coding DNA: TGTGCCAGCAGCCAAGAGGAGGGGCCGGTCGACATGAACACTGAAGCTTTCTTT.

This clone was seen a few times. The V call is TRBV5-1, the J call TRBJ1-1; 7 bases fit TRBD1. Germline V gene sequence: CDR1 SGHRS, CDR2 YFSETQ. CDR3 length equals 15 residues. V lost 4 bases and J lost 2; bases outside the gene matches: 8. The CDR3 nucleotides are TGCGCCAGCAGCCTGACGGGACAGCAAAACACTGAAGCTTTCTTT. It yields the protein CASSLTGQQNTEAFF.

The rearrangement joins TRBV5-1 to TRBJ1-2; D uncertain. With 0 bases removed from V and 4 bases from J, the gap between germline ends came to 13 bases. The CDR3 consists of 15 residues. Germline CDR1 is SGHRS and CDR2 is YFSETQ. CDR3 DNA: TGCGCCAGCAGCTTGGCCGGTCACAGTCTCTATGGCTACACCTTC. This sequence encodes CASSLAGHSLYGYTF.

The CDR3 sequence is CASSPRTGDEQYF. The CDR3 region has the DNA TGTGCCAGCAGCCCCCGGACAGGGGACGAGCAGTACTTC. The V and J genes are TRBV9 and TRBJ2-7, with 9 bases that match TRBD1. After removal of 4 bases from V and 5 bases from J, the junction contained 4 bases not matched to a gene. The CDR3 runs 13 residues. CDR1 is SGDLS, CDR2 YYNGEE, per germline.

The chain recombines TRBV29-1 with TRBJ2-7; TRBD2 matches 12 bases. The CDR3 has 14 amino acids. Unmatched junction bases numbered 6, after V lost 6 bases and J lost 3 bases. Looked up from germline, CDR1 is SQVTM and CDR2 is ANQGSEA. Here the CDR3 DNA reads TGCAGCGTCGGACTAGCGGGACAGAACTACGAGCAGTACTTC. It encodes CSVGLAGQNYEQYF.

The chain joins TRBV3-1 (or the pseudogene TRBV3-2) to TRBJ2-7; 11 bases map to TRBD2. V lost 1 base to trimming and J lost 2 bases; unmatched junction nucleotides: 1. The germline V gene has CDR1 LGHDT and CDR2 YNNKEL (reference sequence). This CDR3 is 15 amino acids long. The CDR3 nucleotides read TGTGCCAGCAGCCAAGGACTAGCGGGGCCCTACGAGCAGTACTTC. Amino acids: CASSQGLAGPYEQYF.

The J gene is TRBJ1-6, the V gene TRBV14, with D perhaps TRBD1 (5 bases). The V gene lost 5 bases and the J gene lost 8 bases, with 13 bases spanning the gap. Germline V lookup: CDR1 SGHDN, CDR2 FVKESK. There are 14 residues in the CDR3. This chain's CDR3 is CASSFGTYDSPLHF. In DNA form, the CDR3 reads TGTGCCAGCAGCTTCGGGACTTATGATTCACCCCTCCACTTT. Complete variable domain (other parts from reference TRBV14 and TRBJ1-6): EAGVTQFPSHSVIEKGQTVTLRCDPISGHDNLYWYRRVMGKEIKFLLHFVKESKQDESGMPNNRFLAERTGGTYSTLKVQPAELEDSGVYFCASSFGTYDSPLHFGNGTRLTVT.

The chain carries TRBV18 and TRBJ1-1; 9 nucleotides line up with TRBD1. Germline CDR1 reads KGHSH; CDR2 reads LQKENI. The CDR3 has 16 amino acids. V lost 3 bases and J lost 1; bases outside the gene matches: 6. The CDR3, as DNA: TGTGCCAGCTCACCCACGGGACAGGGTACGAACACTGAAGCTTTCTTT. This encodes CASSPTGQGTNTEAFF.

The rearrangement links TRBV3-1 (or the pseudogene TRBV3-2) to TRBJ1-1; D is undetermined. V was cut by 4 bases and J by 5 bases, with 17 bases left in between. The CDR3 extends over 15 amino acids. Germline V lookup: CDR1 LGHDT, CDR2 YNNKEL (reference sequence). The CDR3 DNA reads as TGTGCCAGCAGCCCCTGGTCGGGAATTGCGACTGAAGCTTTCTTT. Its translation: CASSPWSGIATEAFF.

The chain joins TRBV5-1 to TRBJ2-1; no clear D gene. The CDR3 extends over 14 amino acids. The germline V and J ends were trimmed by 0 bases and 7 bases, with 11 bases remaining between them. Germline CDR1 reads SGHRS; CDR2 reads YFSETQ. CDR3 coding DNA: TGCGCCAGCAGCTTGGAGGAGCCAAGAAATGAGCAGTTCTTC. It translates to CASSLEEPRNEQFF.

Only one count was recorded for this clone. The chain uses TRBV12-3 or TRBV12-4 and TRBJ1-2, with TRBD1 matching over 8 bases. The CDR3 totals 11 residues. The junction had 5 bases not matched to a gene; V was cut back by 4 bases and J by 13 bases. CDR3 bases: TGTGCCAGCAGTTGGAACAGGGGGTCCACCTTC. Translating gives CASSWNRGSTF.

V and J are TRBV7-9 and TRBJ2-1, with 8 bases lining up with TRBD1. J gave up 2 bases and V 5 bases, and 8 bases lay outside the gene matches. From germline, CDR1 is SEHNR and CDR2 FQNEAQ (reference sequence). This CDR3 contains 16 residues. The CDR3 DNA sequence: TGTGCCAGCAGCCCTTCCCAGGGGGCCACCTACAATGAGCAGTTCTTC. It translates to CASSPSQGATYNEQFF.

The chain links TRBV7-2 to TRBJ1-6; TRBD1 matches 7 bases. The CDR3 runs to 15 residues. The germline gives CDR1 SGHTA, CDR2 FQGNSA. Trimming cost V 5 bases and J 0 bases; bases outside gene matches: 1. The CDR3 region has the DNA TGTGCCAGCAGCCCAGGGGGCTCCTATAATTCACCCCTCCACTTT. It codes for CASSPGGSYNSPLHF.

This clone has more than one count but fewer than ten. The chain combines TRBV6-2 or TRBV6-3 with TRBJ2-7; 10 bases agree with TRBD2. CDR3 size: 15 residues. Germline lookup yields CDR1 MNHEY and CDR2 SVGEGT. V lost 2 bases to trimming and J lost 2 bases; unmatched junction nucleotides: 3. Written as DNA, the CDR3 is TGTGCCAGCAGTTACCTAGCGGGAGTCGCCTACGAGCAGTACTTC. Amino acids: CASSYLAGVAYEQYF.

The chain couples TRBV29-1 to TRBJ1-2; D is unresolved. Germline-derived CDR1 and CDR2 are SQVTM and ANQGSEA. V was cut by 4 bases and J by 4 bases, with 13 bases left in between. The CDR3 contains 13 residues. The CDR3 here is CSVVGRIPYGYTF. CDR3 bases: TGCAGCGTTGTTGGCAGGATTCCCTATGGCTACACCTTC.

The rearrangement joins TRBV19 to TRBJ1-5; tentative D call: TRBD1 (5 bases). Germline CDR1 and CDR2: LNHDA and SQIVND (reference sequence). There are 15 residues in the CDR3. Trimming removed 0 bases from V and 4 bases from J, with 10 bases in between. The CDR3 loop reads CASSIEGAGNQPQHF. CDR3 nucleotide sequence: TGTGCCAGTAGTATAGAAGGGGCAGGGAATCAGCCCCAGCATTTT.